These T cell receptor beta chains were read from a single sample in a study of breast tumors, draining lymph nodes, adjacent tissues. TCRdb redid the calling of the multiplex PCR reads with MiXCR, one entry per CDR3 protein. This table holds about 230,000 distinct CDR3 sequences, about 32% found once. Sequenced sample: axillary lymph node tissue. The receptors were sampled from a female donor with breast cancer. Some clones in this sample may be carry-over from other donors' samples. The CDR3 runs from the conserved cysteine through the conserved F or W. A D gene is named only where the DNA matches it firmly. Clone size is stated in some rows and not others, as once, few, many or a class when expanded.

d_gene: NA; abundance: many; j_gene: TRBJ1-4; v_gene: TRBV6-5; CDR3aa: CASSFGPFEIEKLFF; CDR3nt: TGTGCCAGCAGTTTTGGACCCTTCGAAATCGAAAAACTGTTTTTT
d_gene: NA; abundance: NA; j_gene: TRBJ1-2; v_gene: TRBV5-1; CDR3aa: CASSLEGVGNTF; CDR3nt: TGCGCCAGCAGCTTGGAGGGGGTCGGAAACACCTTC
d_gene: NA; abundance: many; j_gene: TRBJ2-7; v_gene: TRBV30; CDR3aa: CAWGYLGYEQYF; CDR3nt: TGTGCCTGGGGCTACTTGGGATACGAGCAGTACTTC
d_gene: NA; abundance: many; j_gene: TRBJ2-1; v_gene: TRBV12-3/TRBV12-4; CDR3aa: CASTTGEGGPYNEQFF; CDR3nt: TGTGCCAGCACCACCGGGGAGGGGGGCCCCTACAATGAGCAGTTCTTC
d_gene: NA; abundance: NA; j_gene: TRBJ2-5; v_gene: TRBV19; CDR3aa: CASRKMGRVAGGEETQYF; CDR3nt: TGTGCCAGTAGAAAAATGGGCAGGGTGGCCGGGGGTGAAGAGACCCAGTACTTC
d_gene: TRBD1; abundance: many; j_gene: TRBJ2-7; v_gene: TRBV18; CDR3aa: CASSRTGGGYEQYF; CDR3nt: TGTGCCAGCTCACGGACAGGGGGCGGCTACGAGCAGTACTTC
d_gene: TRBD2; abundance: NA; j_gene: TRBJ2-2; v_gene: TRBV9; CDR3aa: CASSYRTSGNGEPFF; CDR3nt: TGTGCCAGCAGCTACAGGACTAGCGGTAATGGGGAGCCGTTTTTT
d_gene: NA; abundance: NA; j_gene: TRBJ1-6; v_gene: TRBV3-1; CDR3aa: CASSPRTDNPPLHF; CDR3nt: TGTGCCAGCAGCCCGAGGACAGATAATCCACCCCTCCACTTT
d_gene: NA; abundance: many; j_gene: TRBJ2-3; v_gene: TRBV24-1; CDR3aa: CATAGGGFGTDTQYF; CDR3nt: TGTGCCACCGCCGGTGGGGGTTTCGGCACAGATACGCAGTATTTT
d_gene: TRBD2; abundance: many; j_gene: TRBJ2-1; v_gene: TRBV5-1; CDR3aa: CASRFGQAGGYNEQFF; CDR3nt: TGCGCCAGCAGGTTTGGGCAAGCGGGAGGTTACAATGAGCAGTTCTTC
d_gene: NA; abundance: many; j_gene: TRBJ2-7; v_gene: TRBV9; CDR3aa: CASSTEQYF; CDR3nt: TGTGCCAGCAGTACCGAGCAGTACTTC
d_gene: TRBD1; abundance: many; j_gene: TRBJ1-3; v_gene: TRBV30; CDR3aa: CAWSLPGQFSGNTIYF; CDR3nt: TGTGCCTGGAGTTTACCGGGACAGTTCTCTGGAAACACCATATATTTT
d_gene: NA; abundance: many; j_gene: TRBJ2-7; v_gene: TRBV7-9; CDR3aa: CASSLQSYEQYF; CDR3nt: TGTGCCAGCAGCTTACAGTCCTACGAGCAGTACTTC
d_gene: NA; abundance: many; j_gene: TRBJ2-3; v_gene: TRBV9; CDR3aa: CASSVSPTTDTQYF; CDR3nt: TGTGCCAGCAGCGTATCCCCTACCACAGATACGCAGTATTTT
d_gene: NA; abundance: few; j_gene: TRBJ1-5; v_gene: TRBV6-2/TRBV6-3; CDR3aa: CASSYRTVYSNQPQHF; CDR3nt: TGTGCCAGCAGTTACCGGACAGTTTATAGCAATCAGCCCCAGCATTTT
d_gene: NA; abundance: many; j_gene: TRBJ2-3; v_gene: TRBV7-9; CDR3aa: CASSLDLGGGKTDTQYF; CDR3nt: TGTGCCAGCAGCTTAGATTTGGGGGGAGGTAAAACAGATACGCAGTATTTT
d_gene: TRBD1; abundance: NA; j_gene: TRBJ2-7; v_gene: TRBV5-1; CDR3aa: CASSLAAGGVYNEQYF; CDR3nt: TGCGCCAGCAGCTTGGCCGCAGGGGGAGTGTACAATGAGCAGTACTTC
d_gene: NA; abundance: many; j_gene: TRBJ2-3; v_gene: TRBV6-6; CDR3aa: CATHPDIPGHVADTQYF; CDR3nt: TGTGCCACCCATCCCGACATACCGGGACACGTCGCAGATACGCAGTATTTT
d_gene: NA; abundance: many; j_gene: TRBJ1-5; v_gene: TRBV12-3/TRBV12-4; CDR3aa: CASSFRGAQGHQPQHF; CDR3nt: TGTGCCAGCAGTTTCCGGGGGGCACAGGGACATCAGCCCCAGCATTTT
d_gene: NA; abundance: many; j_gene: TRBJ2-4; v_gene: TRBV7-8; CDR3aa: CASSLDLAGDDIQYF; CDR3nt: TGTGCCAGCAGCTTAGACCTAGCAGGAGACGACATTCAGTACTTC
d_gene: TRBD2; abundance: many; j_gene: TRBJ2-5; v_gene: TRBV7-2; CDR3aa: CASSYRRRGGSSEPQYF; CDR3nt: TGTGCCAGCAGCTACCGACGAAGAGGCGGGAGTAGTGAGCCCCAGTACTTC
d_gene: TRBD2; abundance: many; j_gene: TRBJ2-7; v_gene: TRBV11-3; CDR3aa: CASSSKGTSAGEQYF; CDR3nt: TGTGCCAGCAGTTCCAAAGGGACTAGCGCCGGCGAGCAGTACTTC
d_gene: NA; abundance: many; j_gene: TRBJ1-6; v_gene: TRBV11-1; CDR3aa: CASSLAGVNSPLHF; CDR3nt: TGTGCCAGCAGCTTAGCAGGGGTTAATTCACCCCTCCACTTT
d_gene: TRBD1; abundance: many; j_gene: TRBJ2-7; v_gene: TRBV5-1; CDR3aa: CASSPNRGYEQYF; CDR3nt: TGCGCCAGCAGCCCCAACAGGGGCTACGAGCAGTACTTC
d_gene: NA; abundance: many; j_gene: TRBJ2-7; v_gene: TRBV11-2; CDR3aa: CASSRDGPYEQYF; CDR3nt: TGTGCCAGCAGCCGGGACGGACCCTACGAGCAGTACTTC
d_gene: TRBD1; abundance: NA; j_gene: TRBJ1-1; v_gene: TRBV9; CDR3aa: CASSARQGENTEAFF; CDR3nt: TGTGCCAGCAGCGCGAGACAGGGCGAGAACACTGAAGCTTTCTTT
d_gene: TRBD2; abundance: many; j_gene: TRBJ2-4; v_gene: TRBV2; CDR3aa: CASSQSGKGIQYF; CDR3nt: TGTGCCAGCAGTCAGAGCGGGAAGGGCATTCAGTACTTC
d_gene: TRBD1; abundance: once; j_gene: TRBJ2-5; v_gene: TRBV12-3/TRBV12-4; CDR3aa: CASSATTGGLQETQYF; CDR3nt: TGTGCCAGCAGTGCCACGACAGGGGGACTTCAAGAGACCCAGTACTTC
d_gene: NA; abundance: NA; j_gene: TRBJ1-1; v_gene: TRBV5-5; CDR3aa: CASSTRQLVRAFF; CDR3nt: TGTGCCAGCAGCACCCGACAGTTGGTCCGTGCTTTCTTT
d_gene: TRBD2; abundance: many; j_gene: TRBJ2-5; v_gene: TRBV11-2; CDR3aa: CASSSGGLAGEETQYF; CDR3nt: TGTGCCAGCAGCTCGGGTGGACTAGCGGGAGAAGAGACCCAGTACTTC
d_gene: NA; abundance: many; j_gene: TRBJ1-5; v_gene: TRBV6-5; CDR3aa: CASGRALDSQPQHF; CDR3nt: TGTGCCAGCGGTCGCGCCCTAGACAGTCAGCCCCAGCATTTT
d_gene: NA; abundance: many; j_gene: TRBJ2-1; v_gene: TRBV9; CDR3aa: CASSVGINEQFF; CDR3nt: TGTGCCAGCAGCGTAGGGATCAATGAGCAGTTCTTC
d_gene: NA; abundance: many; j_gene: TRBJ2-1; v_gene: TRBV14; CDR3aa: CASSQDWWDEQFF; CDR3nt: TGTGCCAGCAGCCAAGATTGGTGGGATGAGCAGTTCTTC
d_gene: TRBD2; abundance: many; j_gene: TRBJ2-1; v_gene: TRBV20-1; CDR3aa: CSAGGLAGVVDEQFF; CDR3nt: TGCAGTGCTGGGGGACTAGCGGGAGTGGTCGATGAGCAGTTCTTC
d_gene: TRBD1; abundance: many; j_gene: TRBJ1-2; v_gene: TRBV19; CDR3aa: CASSDRDYGYTF; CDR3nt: TGTGCCAGTAGTGACAGGGACTATGGCTACACCTTC
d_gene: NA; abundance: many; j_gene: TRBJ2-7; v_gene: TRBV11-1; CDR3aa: CASSLSGPTYEQYF; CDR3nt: TGTGCCAGCAGCTTATCTGGACCAACCTACGAGCAGTACTTC
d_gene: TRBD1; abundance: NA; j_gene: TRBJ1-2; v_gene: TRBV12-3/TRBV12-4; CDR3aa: CASSRGQGADGHTF; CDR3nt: TGTGCCAGCAGCAGGGGACAGGGGGCGGATGGCCACACCTTC
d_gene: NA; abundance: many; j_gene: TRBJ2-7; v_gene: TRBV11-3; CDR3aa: CASSLRGREDEQYF; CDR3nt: TGTGCCAGCAGCTTAAGGGGTAGGGAGGACGAGCAGTACTTC
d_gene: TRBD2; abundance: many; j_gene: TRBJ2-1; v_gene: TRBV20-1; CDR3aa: CSALRGLAGVNEQFF; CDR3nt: TGCAGTGCTTTAAGGGGACTAGCGGGAGTAAATGAGCAGTTCTTC
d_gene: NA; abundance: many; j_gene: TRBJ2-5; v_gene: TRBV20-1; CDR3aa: CSAPGLRRGTQYF; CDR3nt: TGCAGTGCCCCGGGACTCCGACGGGGGACCCAGTACTTC
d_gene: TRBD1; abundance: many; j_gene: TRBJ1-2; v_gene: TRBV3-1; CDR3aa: CASSQGQGSYGYTF; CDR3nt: TGTGCCAGCAGCCAAGGACAGGGATCCTATGGCTACACCTTC
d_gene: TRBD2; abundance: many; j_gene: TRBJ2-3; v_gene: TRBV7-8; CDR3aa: CASSTGLAGGPGGTDTQYF; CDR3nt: TGTGCCAGCAGCACCGGACTAGCGGGAGGGCCCGGGGGCACAGATACGCAGTATTTT
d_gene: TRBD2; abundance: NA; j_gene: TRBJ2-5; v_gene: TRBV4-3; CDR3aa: CASSQDRLAGVETQYF; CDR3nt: TGCGCCAGCAGCCAAGATCGACTAGCGGGGGTGGAGACCCAGTACTTC
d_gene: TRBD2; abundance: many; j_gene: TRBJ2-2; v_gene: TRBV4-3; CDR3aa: CASSQGAGGSGGELFF; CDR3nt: TGCGCCAGCAGCCAGGGGGCGGGAGGGTCCGGCGGGGAGCTGTTTTTT
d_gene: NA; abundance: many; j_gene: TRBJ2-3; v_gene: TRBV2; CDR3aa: CASSEATPIGADTQYF; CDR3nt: TGTGCCAGCAGTGAAGCGACCCCTATCGGGGCAGATACGCAGTATTTT
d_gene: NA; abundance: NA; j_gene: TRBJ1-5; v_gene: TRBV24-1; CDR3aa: CATPLNGASNQPQHF; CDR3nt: TGTGCCACCCCCCTCAACGGGGCTAGCAATCAGCCCCAGCATTTT
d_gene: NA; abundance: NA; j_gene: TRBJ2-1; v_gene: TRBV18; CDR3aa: CASSPLGDYYNEQFF; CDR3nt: TGTGCCAGCTCACCACTTGGCGACTACTACAATGAGCAGTTCTTC
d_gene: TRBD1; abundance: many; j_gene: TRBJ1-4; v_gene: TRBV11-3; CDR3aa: CASSSLGTGEEKLFF; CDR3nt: TGTGCCAGCAGCTCCCTCGGGACAGGGGAAGAAAAACTGTTTTTT
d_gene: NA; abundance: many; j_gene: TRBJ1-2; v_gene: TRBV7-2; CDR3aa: CASSLVGARRVLGYTF; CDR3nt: TGTGCCAGCAGCTTAGTTGGGGCGCGCAGGGTGTTGGGCTACACCTTC
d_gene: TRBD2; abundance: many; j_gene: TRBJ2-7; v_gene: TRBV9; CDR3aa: CASSSQAGAGYEQYF; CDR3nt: TGTGCCAGCAGCTCACAGGCGGGAGCCGGCTACGAGCAGTACTTC
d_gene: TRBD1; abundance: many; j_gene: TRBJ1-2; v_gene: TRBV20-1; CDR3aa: CSASSPRRDRIHGYGYTF; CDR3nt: TGCAGTGCTAGTAGTCCGAGAAGGGACAGAATACATGGTTATGGCTACACCTTC
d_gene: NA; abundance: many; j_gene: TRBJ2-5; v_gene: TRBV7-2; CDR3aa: CASSLGEVETQYF; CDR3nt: TGTGCCAGCAGCTTAGGGGAAGTTGAGACCCAGTACTTC
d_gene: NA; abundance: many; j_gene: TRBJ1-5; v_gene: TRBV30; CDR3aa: CAWSVQGQPQHF; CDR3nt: TGTGCCTGGAGTGTACAAGGTCAGCCCCAGCATTTT
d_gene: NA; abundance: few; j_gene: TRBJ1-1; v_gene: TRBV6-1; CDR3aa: CASSGWQTEAFF; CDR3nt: TGTGCCAGCAGTGGGTGGCAAACTGAAGCTTTCTTT
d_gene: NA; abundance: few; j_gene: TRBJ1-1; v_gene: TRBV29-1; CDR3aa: CSVGETEAFF; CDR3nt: TGCAGCGTTGGAGAGACTGAAGCTTTCTTT
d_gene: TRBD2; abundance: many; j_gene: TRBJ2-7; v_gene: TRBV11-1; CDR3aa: CASRIAAGGIYEQYF; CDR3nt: TGTGCCAGCAGGATAGCAGCGGGAGGGATCTACGAGCAGTACTTC
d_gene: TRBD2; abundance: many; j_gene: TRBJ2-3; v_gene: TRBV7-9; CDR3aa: CASSLAAGARTDTQYF; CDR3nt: TGTGCCAGCAGCTTAGCTGCGGGAGCCCGCACAGATACGCAGTATTTT
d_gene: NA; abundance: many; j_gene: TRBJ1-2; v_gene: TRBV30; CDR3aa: CASSSGSEGYTF; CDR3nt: TGTGCCTCTTCATCAGGGAGCGAAGGCTACACCTTC
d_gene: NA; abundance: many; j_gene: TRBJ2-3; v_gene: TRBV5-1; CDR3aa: CASSFRGAQVADTQYF; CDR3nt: TGCGCCAGCAGCTTCCGGGGGGCCCAAGTCGCAGATACGCAGTATTTT
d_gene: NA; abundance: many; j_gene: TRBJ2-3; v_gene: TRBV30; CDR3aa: CAWTASYTQYF; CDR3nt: TGTGCCTGGACCGCTAGTTATACGCAGTATTTT